The present entry profiles one T cell receptor (beta chain) with its context. The identical CDR3 is also encoded by other nucleotide sequences in the sample. This entry belongs to a study of blood T cell repertoires in COVID-19. From germline, CDR1 is SGHTA and CDR2 FQGNSA. V lost 5 bases to trimming and J lost 3 bases; unmatched junction nucleotides: 3. CDR3 length: 14 amino acids. How the authors handled the data: The authors estimated nucleated cell counts from reference gene primer amplification. Using immunoSEQ multiplex PCR, the repertoire was profiled, and TCRdb retains in-frame clones only, with some absent. The V and J calls and the clone size are those of that table, but D and trimming were determined from the DNA. Here the sample spans roughly 260,000 clones, about nine tenths being singletons. Enrolled through a virtual design, the participants were between roughly 18 and 95 years of age and came from approximately 25 US areas. Cohorts were determined from participant-reported clinical history.

This TCR came from a woman between 18 and 29 years old who had recovered from COVID-19. V usage is TRBV7-2 and J usage is TRBJ2-3; 9 positions match TRBD2. Sequenced: PBMCs or T cells enriched from blood (not recorded which). Here the CDR3 reads CASSPGLATDTQYF. The CDR3 coding sequence is TGTGCCAGCAGCCCGGGACTAGCAACAGATACGCAGTATTTT.